Reported below is one T cell receptor (beta chain). This specimen belongs to a study of blood T cells in healthy people across ages. It was with a sample-barcoded 5' primer and a J-beta primer mix that a second PCR of roughly 6 to 12 cycles was run. Via MiXCR, TCRdb re-called the 5' RACE reads, giving one row per CDR3 protein. Among about 1,000,000 distinct CDR3 sequences listed, under 45% were seen once. CDR1 MDHEN and CDR2 SYDVKM come from the germline V gene. Deletions cut 11 bases from V and 8 bases from J, with 13 bases between. This CDR3 region has 11 residues. The sequence derives from a woman aged 55-69 years in good health. Sequencing used blood. V usage is TRBV28 and J usage is TRBJ2-1; D uncertain. DNA for the CDR3: TGTGCCGCCTGTGGGGTTCATGAGCAGTTCTTC. Translation: CAACGVHEQFF.